A selection of T cell receptor beta chains follows, all from one sample in a study of blood T cell repertoires in COVID-19. Sequencing used immunoSEQ multiplex PCR; TCRdb keeps in-frame clones, though not all of them. Among about 250,000 clones listed, approximately 89% were seen once. The sequencing input was peripheral blood. The receptors originated from a woman aged 25 to 39 with COVID-19, enrolled during active disease. Each CDR3 is given with its conserved first and last residue. A D gene is named only where the DNA matches it firmly. Part of the rows lack a size; the others show once, few, many or a class for expanded clones.

NA	NA	TRBJ2-1	TRBV3-1/TRBV3-2	CASSQSGEQFF	TGTGCCAGCAGCCAGTCAGGTGAGCAGTTCTTC
NA	TRBD2	TRBJ2-5	TRBV11-3	CASSLGGGAGEKTQYF	TGTGCCAGCAGCTTAGGGGGAGGGGCGGGAGAAAAGACCCAGTACTTC
NA	NA	TRBJ1-2	TRBV6-5	CASSYSVGQGNNGYTF	TGTGCCAGCAGTTACAGTGTAGGGCAGGGGAATAATGGCTACACCTTC
NA	NA	TRBJ1-2	TRBV6-4	CAPVRGRHGYTF	TGTGCCCCCGTGCGGGGGAGGCATGGCTACACCTTC
NA	TRBD1	TRBJ1-2	TRBV5-8	CASSLGTGGHYGYTF	TGTGCCAGCAGCCTTGGGACAGGGGGGCACTATGGCTACACCTTC
NA	NA	TRBJ2-5	TRBV6-2/TRBV6-3	CASSPGETQYF	TGTGCCAGCAGCCCCGGGGAGACCCAGTACTTC
NA	NA	TRBJ1-2	TRBV28	CASSPTVGYYGYTF	TGTGCCAGCAGTCCCACCGTCGGGTACTATGGCTACACCTTC
NA	TRBD1	TRBJ1-2	TRBV14	CASSRGQANYGYTF	TGTGCCAGCAGCCGGGGACAGGCCAACTATGGCTACACCTTC
once	TRBD1	TRBJ2-3	TRBV19	CASSPPGQITDTQYF	TGTGCCAGTAGCCCCCCGGGACAGATCACAGATACGCAGTATTTT
NA	NA	TRBJ2-5	TRBV27	CASSPLDRDQETQYF	TGTGCCAGCAGTCCCCTCGACAGAGACCAAGAGACCCAGTACTTC
NA	NA	TRBJ1-1	TRBV14	CASSQVAGMNTEAFF	TGTGCCAGCAGCCAAGTCGCGGGGATGAACACTGAAGCTTTCTTT
NA	TRBD1	TRBJ2-5	TRBV20-1	CSASRGQGGGQETQYF	TGCAGTGCTAGTCGGGGACAGGGAGGGGGCCAAGAGACCCAGTACTTC